Each of the 25 T cell receptor beta chains below was sequenced from the same sample in a study of cytomegalovirus exposure and HLA in healthy donors. PCR used 60 Vbeta primers and 13 Jbeta primers. Sequencing was performed with immunoSEQ multiplex PCR; in TCRdb, only in-frame clones are kept and a portion is missing. The sample lists 150,000 to 200,000 clones; approximately 84% were seen once. What was sequenced was PBMCs. These receptors all stem from a woman aged 40 to 49 in good health and CMV-seropositive.

This chain connects TRBV30 to TRBJ1-1, with D hard to call. This CDR3 contains 12 residues. The germline V gene encodes CDR1 GTSNPN and CDR2 SVGIG (reference sequence). The ends were cut back, 4 bases at V and 2 bases at J, with 8 bases in the middle. The CDR3, as DNA: TGTGCCTGGACCCAGGCTAACACTGAAGCTTTCTTT. It translates to CAWTQANTEAFF.

The chain recombines TRBV4-1 with TRBJ2-7, with 8 bases aligning to TRBD2. CDR3 length: 15 residues. Per germline, CDR1 MGHRA and CDR2 YSYEKL. After removal of 4 bases from V and 1 base from J, the junction contained 6 bases not matched to a gene. The CDR3 nucleotides are TGCGCCAGCAGCCCAGGTGGGACTAGATCCTACGAGCAGTACTTC. It is translated as CASSPGGTRSYEQYF.

This clone occurred a few times. V gene TRBV6-5 combines with J gene TRBJ2-7, with D perhaps TRBD1 (6 bases). The CDR3 is made up of 15 amino acids. Trimming left V 5 bases short and J 5 bases short, with 19 bases between. Germline CDR1 reads MNHEY; CDR2 reads SVGAGI. The DNA of the CDR3 is TGTGCCAGCAGTCCGACAGGACCCTCCCGGAACGAGCAGTACTTC. Protein sequence: CASSPTGPSRNEQYF.

The chain carries TRBV30 and TRBJ2-5; 9 bases align to TRBD2. Germline trimming cut 2 bases from V and 5 bases from J; bases unmatched to any gene: 6. CDR1 and CDR2 from the germline V gene are GTSNPN and SVGIG (reference sequence). CDR3 size: 14 residues. In DNA form, the CDR3 reads TGTGCCTGGAGTATCAGCGGGGGGCGGGAGACCCAGTACTTC. Encoded protein: CAWSISGGRETQYF.

This clone was detected only a few times. The germline gene is not matched at one end of the junction; a read error may be the cause. V usage is TRBV7-7 and J usage is TRBJ2-3; D may be TRBD2 (7 bases). The CDR3 sequence is 13 residues long. The germline CDR1 and CDR2 sequences are SSHAT and FNYEAQ (reference sequence). CDR3 sequence reads: CASSRGATDTQYF. The DNA for the CDR3 is TGTGCTAGCAGCCGGGGGGCCACAGATACGCAGTATTTT. The full variable domain, completed using reference TRBV7-7 and TRBJ2-3, is GAGVSQSPRYKVTKRGQDVTLRCDPISSHATLYWYQQALGQGPEFLTYFNYEAQPDKSGLPSDRFSAERPEGSISTLTIQRTEQRDSAMYRCASSRGATDTQYFGPGTRLTVL.

This clone appeared a few times. This chain connects TRBV6-1 to TRBJ1-1; TRBD1 might be the D (5 bases). V lost 3 bases to trimming and J lost 7 bases, with 18 bases between them. Germline CDR1 and CDR2: MNHNS and SASEGT. The CDR3 runs to 15 residues. The CDR3 nucleotides read TGTGCCAGCAGTGATGGGGAAGGGGTCTCTGGTGAAGCTTTCTTT. Its translation: CASSDGEGVSGEAFF.

Many counts were recorded for this clone. V is TRBV4-2 and J is TRBJ2-2, with D maybe TRBD2 (7 bases). Trimming took 4 bases from V and 1 from J, leaving 16 bases between them. Germline CDR1 and CDR2: LGHNA and YNFKEQ. The CDR3 is 17 amino acids. The CDR3, as DNA: TGTGCCAGCAGCCTCAACAGGGAGGGCCAGAACACCGGGGAGCTGTTTTTT. Residues: CASSLNREGQNTGELFF.

CDR3 bases: TGTGCCACTCAACCTCCGCAGGGGCAAAATTCACCCCTCCACTTT. Translating it yields CATQPPQGQNSPLHF. V is TRBV19 and J is TRBJ1-6, with D tentatively TRBD1 (6 bases). The CDR3 sequence is 15 residues long. V was cut by 10 bases and J by 7 bases, with 20 bases left in between. Germline CDR1 and CDR2: LNHDA and SQIVND (reference sequence).

This clone occurred a few times. In the same sample, other DNA sequences code for this CDR3. V is TRBV5-6 and J is TRBJ2-7, with unresolved D. Trimming stripped 0 bases from V and 4 bases from J, with 5 bases between. Germline V gene lookup returns CDR1 SGHDT and CDR2 YYEEEE. The CDR3 is 12 residues long. The CDR3 region is CASSLGGYEQYF. The CDR3 DNA follows: TGTGCCAGCAGCTTGGGCGGTTACGAGCAGTACTTC.

This clone appeared once. The V call is TRBV19, the J call TRBJ1-1, with D tentatively TRBD1 (5 bases). Trimming removed 0 bases at V and 4 bases at J, with 12 bases between. Germline V lookup: CDR1 LNHDA, CDR2 SQIVND (reference sequence). There are 15 residues in the CDR3. The CDR3 DNA sequence: TGTGCCAGTAGTATAGAATTAGGGGTGGGCACTGAAGCTTTCTTT. This gives the protein CASSIELGVGTEAFF.

The chain combines TRBV19 with TRBJ2-3, with D uncertain. The CDR3 loop spans 12 amino acids. With 3 bases removed from V and 4 bases from J, the gap between germline ends came to 5 bases. Germline lookup yields CDR1 LNHDA and CDR2 SQIVND (reference sequence). The CDR3 protein is CASSIRADTQYF. As DNA, the CDR3 is TGTGCCAGTAGTATCCGTGCAGATACGCAGTATTTT.

The V gene is TRBV28, the J gene TRBJ1-6; weak D call: TRBD1 (5 bases). This CDR3 has 15 residues. The V gene lost 5 bases and the J gene lost 8 bases, with 16 bases spanning the gap. The germline CDR1 and CDR2 sequences are MDHEN and SYDVKM. The CDR3: CASSGRTISYSPLHF. DNA for the CDR3: TGTGCCAGCAGTGGAAGGACAATTAGCTATTCACCCCTCCACTTT. The whole variable domain, remainder taken from reference TRBV28 and TRBJ1-6, is DVKVTQSSRYLVKRTGEKVFLECVQDMDHENMFWYRQDPGLGLRLIYFSYDVKMKEKGDIPEGYSVSREKKERFSLILESASTNQTSMYLCASSGRTISYSPLHFGNGTRLTVT.

A word on this clone: Different DNA sequences within this sample yield the same CDR3. The chain couples TRBV5-4 to TRBJ2-7; 9 bases are a match to TRBD1. Per the germline V gene, CDR1 is SGHNT and CDR2 is YYREEE (reference sequence). V lost 2 bases, J lost 6 bases, and 9 bases stayed unmatched. This CDR3 comprises 15 residues. CDR3 in amino acids: CASSLTGTGNGEQYF. For the CDR3, the DNA is TGTGCCAGCAGCTTAACCGGGACAGGGAATGGCGAGCAGTACTTC.

The chain joins TRBV6-6 to TRBJ2-7; 8 bases are shared with TRBD1. Losses at the gene ends were 2 bases for V and 3 bases for J; bases not matched to a gene: 6. The CDR3 runs 15 residues. CDR1 is MNHNY, CDR2 SVGAGI, per germline (reference sequence). CDR3: CASSYDGRGLYEQYF. The CDR3 DNA sequence: TGTGCCAGCAGTTACGACGGCAGGGGGCTCTACGAGCAGTACTTC.

The genes are TRBV5-1 and TRBJ2-5, with D unclear. Trimming pared 4 bases from V and 4 bases from J, leaving 8 bases between. The CDR3 has 12 residues. Per the germline V gene, CDR1 is SGHRS and CDR2 is YFSETQ. The CDR3 nucleotides read TGCGCCAGCAGCCGTTCAGGAGAGACCCAGTACTTC. Its translation is CASSRSGETQYF. Full variable domain (remainder filled in from reference TRBV5-1 and TRBJ2-5): KAGVTQTPRYLIKTRGQQVTLSCSPISGHRSVSWYQQTPGQGLQFLFEYFSETQRNKGNFPGRFSGRQFSNSRSEMNVSTLELGDSALYLCASSRSGETQYFGPGTRLLVL.

The gene calls are TRBV19 and TRBJ1-1; 9 bases map to TRBD1. V trimming: 5 bases; J trimming: 6 bases; junction bases outside the gene matches: 7. Germline values: CDR1 LNHDA, CDR2 SQIVND (reference sequence). This CDR3 has 14 residues. CDR3 loop: CASSAGTGFSEAFF. For the CDR3, the DNA is TGTGCCAGTAGTGCCGGGACAGGGTTTTCTGAAGCTTTCTTT.

The chain combines TRBV5-1 with TRBJ2-1, with D possibly being TRBD2 (6 bases). This CDR3 is 14 amino acids long. V was shortened by 0 bases and J by 5 bases, with 9 bases between the two germline ends. Germline loops: CDR1 SGHRS, CDR2 YFSETQ. The CDR3 region is CASSLGRVDNEQFF. The CDR3 DNA reads as TGCGCCAGCAGCTTGGGGAGGGTGGACAATGAGCAGTTCTTC.

This rearrangement joins TRBV7-8 to TRBJ2-1; TRBD2 aligns across 10 bases. V lost 5 bases, J lost 6 bases, and 16 bases stayed unmatched. Germline CDR1 SGHVS, CDR2 FQNEAQ. The CDR3 is made up of 18 amino acids. CDR3 nucleotides: TGTGCCAGCAGCGCGCCCCGAGGGGTAGCGGGGGGCCTCAATGAGCAGTTCTTC. Its protein product is CASSAPRGVAGGLNEQFF. The full variable domain, with the rest looked up from reference TRBV7-8 and TRBJ2-1, is GAGVSQSPRYKVAKRGQDVALRCDPISGHVSLFWYQQALGQGPEFLTYFQNEAQLDKSGLPSDRFFAERPEGSVSTLKIQRTQQEDSAVYLCASSAPRGVAGGLNEQFFGPGTRLTVL.

This chain uses TRBV12-2 with TRBJ1-5. TRBV12-2 is listed as a pseudogene. The CDR3 is 14 amino acids. The CDR3 coding sequence is TGTGCAAGTCGCCAGGACTCCAGCAATCAGCCCCAGCATTTT. Amino acids: CASRQDSSNQPQHF.

This sequence joins TRBV7-9 and TRBJ1-1, with D hard to call. Deletions cut 4 bases from V and 4 bases from J, with 13 bases between. Germline CDR1 reads SEHNR; CDR2 reads FQNEAQ (reference sequence). This CDR3 comprises 14 residues. The CDR3 sequence is CASSSNRGFTEAFF. CDR3 nucleotide sequence: TGTGCCAGCAGCTCGAACCGGGGATTCACTGAAGCTTTCTTT.

On this clone itself: The sample carries other DNA sequences with the same CDR3. The chain joins TRBV7-6 to TRBJ1-1, with a weak D call TRBD1 (5 bases). CDR1 is SGHVS, CDR2 FNYEAQ, per germline. The CDR3 sequence is 14 residues long. Trimming shortened V by 5 bases and J by 2 bases, and 12 bases separated the two germline ends. CDR3 protein: CASSPGQGNTEAFF. The CDR3 DNA is TGTGCCAGCAGCCCGGGCCAGGGAAACACTGAAGCTTTCTTT.

This chain connects TRBV6-1 to TRBJ1-3; 8 nucleotides agree with TRBD1. The CDR3 sequence is 14 residues long. From germline, CDR1 is MNHNS and CDR2 SASEGT. The V gene end was trimmed by 8 bases and the J gene end by 8 bases; junction bases not matched to a gene: 11. This CDR3 is CASGWDRFEDTIYF. CDR3 DNA: TGTGCCAGCGGGTGGGACAGGTTTGAGGACACCATATATTTT.

This clone was seen a single time. The chain links TRBV4-1 to TRBJ2-5, with D tentatively TRBD2 (6 bases). The germline V gene encodes CDR1 MGHRA and CDR2 YSYEKL. The germline V and J ends were trimmed by 4 bases and 5 bases, with 17 bases remaining between them. This CDR3 is 15 amino acids long. CDR3 DNA: TGCGCCAGCAGCCTCACGCAGGGAGGTGGGGAGACCCAGTACTTC. Protein product: CASSLTQGGGETQYF.

This clone showed up just a few times. CDR3 sequence: CAWSTPTHPSDEQFF. In DNA form, the CDR3 reads TGTGCCTGGAGCACCCCGACTCATCCATCTGATGAGCAGTTCTTC. The chain combines TRBV30 with TRBJ2-1; no definite D call. The CDR3 consists of 15 residues. Trimming cost V 3 bases and J 8 bases, with 20 bases left between them. Per the germline V gene, CDR1 is GTSNPN and CDR2 is SVGIG (reference sequence).

This chain connects TRBV7-9 to TRBJ2-5; D is ambiguous. From germline, CDR1 is SEHNR and CDR2 FQNEAQ (reference sequence). Trimming cost V 1 base and J 5 bases, with 11 bases left between them. The CDR3 spans 14 residues. CDR3 sequence (DNA): TGTGCCAGCAGCTTAGGCCCCGTAGCTGAGACCCAGTACTTC. It codes for CASSLGPVAETQYF.